The 19 T cell receptor beta chains presented below share a single source sample, sequenced in a study of beta chain features in type 1 diabetes. Study outcomes and limitations: Type 1 diabetes patients had TCRB CDR3s that were shorter (moderately but significantly so) in all four CD4+ subsets.

These receptors have no known antigen. All of the isolated RNA was reverse transcribed, so expressed TCRB transcripts were sequenced. The repertoire was sequenced with immunoSEQ multiplex PCR; TCRdb's copy has only in-frame clones and lacks some. The sample carries about 190,000 clones, 7.8% recorded once. Specimen: central memory CD4+ T cells from blood. These receptors all come from a middle-aged woman with type 1 diabetes.

A few counts support this clone. The rearrangement uses TRBV29-1 and TRBJ1-2, with D possibly being TRBD1 (6 bases). Germline CDR1 reads SQVTM; CDR2 reads ANQGSEA. This CDR3 comprises 12 residues. The V end was cut by 4 bases, the J end by 8 bases, with 14 bases between. The CDR3 DNA is TGCAGCGTTGGGGAGGGGGGTAACGGCTACACCTTC. Translated: CSVGEGGNGYTF.

This clone showed up just a few times. This chain joins TRBV28 and TRBJ2-2; TRBD1 might be the D (6 bases). CDR3 length: 15 residues. The V end lost 6 bases, the J end lost 4 bases, and 15 bases lay between the germline ends. Germline V gives CDR1 MDHEN, CDR2 SYDVKM. The CDR3 DNA reads TGTGCCAGCAGGCGAACAGGGCTCGGCACCGGGGAGCTGTTTTTT. Its protein product is CASRRTGLGTGELFF.

There are a few counts of this clone. The chain joins TRBV11-2 to TRBJ1-1; no clear D gene. The V gene's germline CDR1 is SGHAT and CDR2 FQNNGV. Deletions cut 6 bases from V and 0 bases from J, with 5 bases between. This CDR3 has 12 amino acids. The CDR3 DNA sequence: TGTGCCAGCAGTCCAGTGAACACTGAAGCTTTCTTT. This translates into CASSPVNTEAFF.

The genes are TRBV30 and TRBJ2-6; possible D gene TRBD2, 5 bases. The V gene lost 5 bases and the J gene lost 1 base, with 9 bases spanning the gap. Germline V gene sequence: CDR1 GTSNPN, CDR2 SVGIG (reference sequence). This CDR3 has 14 amino acids. CDR3 region: CAWGSGSGANVLTF. DNA for the CDR3: TGTGCCTGGGGGTCGGGGTCTGGGGCCAACGTCCTGACTTTC.

The chain carries TRBV5-1 and TRBJ1-1; D ambiguous. The CDR3 consists of 13 residues. Germline loops: CDR1 SGHRS, CDR2 YFSETQ. V lost 1 base, J lost 5 bases, and 9 bases lay in between. Here the CDR3 reads CASSLIDTTEAFF. The DNA of the CDR3 is TGCGCCAGCAGCTTGATTGACACGACTGAAGCTTTCTTT.

This clone has only a few counts. The gene calls are TRBV28 and TRBJ1-2; unclear D gene. V dropped 7 bases and J dropped 4 bases, with 7 bases sitting between them. The CDR3 has 11 amino acids. From germline, CDR1 is MDHEN and CDR2 SYDVKM. The CDR3 DNA follows: TGTGCCAGCACTGGCGGCTATGGCTACACCTTC. It encodes CASTGGYGYTF.

A few counts support this clone. V usage is TRBV28 and J usage is TRBJ2-2; 10 nucleotides agree with TRBD2. Germline CDR1 and CDR2: MDHEN and SYDVKM. The CDR3 has 16 amino acids. V shed 5 bases and J 4 bases; nucleotides not matched to a gene: 7. CDR3 in amino acids: CASSPGLAGVTGELFF. The CDR3 nucleotides are TGTGCCAGCAGTCCCGGGCTAGCGGGAGTCACCGGGGAGCTGTTTTTT.

This clone was counted a few times. V and J are TRBV11-2 and TRBJ1-3; TRBD1 might be the D (6 bases). Germline V CDR1 and CDR2: SGHAT, FQNNGV. The CDR3 is 16 residues long. The V end lost 3 bases, the J end lost 0 bases, and 12 bases lay between the germline ends. CDR3 protein: CASSFGGASSGNTIYF. The CDR3 DNA reads as TGTGCCAGCAGCTTTGGGGGCGCGAGCTCTGGAAACACCATATATTTT.

This chain uses TRBV18 with TRBJ2-5; 12 nucleotides align to TRBD1. The CDR3 is made up of 15 amino acids. Losses at the gene ends were 2 bases for V and 5 bases for J; bases not matched to a gene: 3. Germline CDR1 reads KGHSH; CDR2 reads LQKENI. CDR3 protein: CASSPGTGGEETQYF. Here the CDR3 DNA reads TGTGCCAGCTCACCAGGGACAGGGGGCGAGGAGACCCAGTACTTC.

This clone was detected a few times. The chain carries TRBV2 and TRBJ2-3; D possibly corresponds to TRBD1 (5 bases). The CDR3 has 14 residues. V lost 3 bases and J lost 2, with 9 bases in between. Germline lookup yields CDR1 SNHLY and CDR2 FYNNEI. The DNA for the CDR3 is TGTGCCAGCAGTGACCCAGGGCCCACAGATACGCAGTATTTT. This codes for CASSDPGPTDTQYF.

This clone was detected a few times. The sample carries other DNA sequences with the same CDR3. The chain carries TRBV4-3 and TRBJ2-1; 11 bases fit TRBD2. The J segment lost 6 bases and the V segment lost 3 bases, leaving 16 bases of the junction unmatched. This CDR3 contains 19 residues. CDR1 is LGHNA and CDR2 is YSLEER in the germline V gene. CDR3 protein: CASSQVSGANSGRANEQFF. CDR3 coding DNA: TGCGCCAGCAGCCAGGTAAGCGGGGCGAATAGCGGGAGGGCCAATGAGCAGTTCTTC.

This chain connects TRBV7-9 to TRBJ1-2, with a weak D call TRBD1 (5 bases). The V end was cut by 2 bases, the J end by 5 bases, with 24 bases between. Germline V CDR1 and CDR2: SEHNR, FQNEAQ (reference sequence). The CDR3 spans 18 residues. CDR3 protein: CASSLSPTQGKKGYGYTF. The CDR3 DNA follows: TGTGCCAGCAGCTTAAGCCCCACCCAGGGAAAAAAGGGTTATGGCTACACCTTC.

This chain connects TRBV5-1 to TRBJ2-1, with D uncertain. The V end was cut by 0 bases, the J end by 0 bases, with 10 bases between. The V gene's germline CDR1 is SGHRS and CDR2 YFSETQ. There are 16 residues in the CDR3. CDR3 amino acids: CASSLGQASSYNEQFF. The CDR3 nucleotides read TGCGCCAGCAGCTTGGGTCAGGCCAGCTCCTACAATGAGCAGTTCTTC.

This clone was counted between two and nine times. The chain uses TRBV6-5 and TRBJ2-3; weak D call: TRBD1 (5 bases). This CDR3 region has 15 residues. Trimming stripped 2 bases from V and 6 bases from J, with 15 bases between. The germline V gene has CDR1 MNHEY and CDR2 SVGAGI. The CDR3, as DNA: TGTGCCAGCAGTTACCAGCCGGACACTACGGATACGCAGTATTTT. Encoded protein: CASSYQPDTTDTQYF.

This chain connects TRBV18 to TRBJ1-6; 9 bases are shared with TRBD1. Unmatched junction bases numbered 7, after V lost 8 bases and J lost 5 bases. The CDR3 extends over 15 amino acids. CDR1 and CDR2 (germline): KGHSH, LQKENI. The CDR3 coding sequence is TGTGCCAGCAGCCCTCGGACAGGGGATAATTCACCCCTCCACTTT. Encoded protein: CASSPRTGDNSPLHF.

In this sample, this clone turned up a few times. This chain uses TRBV7-8 with TRBJ1-2, with 10 bases lining up with TRBD1. J gave up 8 bases and V 4 bases, and 7 bases lay outside the gene matches. This CDR3 has 14 amino acids. Germline values: CDR1 SGHVS, CDR2 FQNEAQ. In DNA, the CDR3 is TGTGCCAGCAGCTCAACCGGGACAGGGGTAGGCTACACCTTC. Its protein product is CASSSTGTGVGYTF.

This clone was counted many times. V usage is TRBV27 and J usage is TRBJ1-1; D gene uncertain. The germline V and J ends were trimmed by 4 bases and 4 bases, with 16 bases remaining between them. The CDR3 contains 15 residues. CDR1 MNHEY and CDR2 SMNVEV come from the germline V gene (reference sequence). The CDR3 sequence is CASSSAGIRGTEAFF. CDR3 DNA: TGTGCCAGCAGTTCCGCGGGTATACGGGGCACTGAAGCTTTCTTT.

The rearrangement links TRBV14 to TRBJ2-6; D is possibly TRBD1 (5 bases). V lost 0 bases and J 0 bases, leaving 12 bases between the germline ends. CDR3 length: 18 amino acids. Per the germline V gene, CDR1 is SGHDN and CDR2 is FVKESK. This CDR3 reads CASSQDKDISSGANVLTF. The CDR3 DNA is TGTGCCAGCAGCCAAGATAAGGACATCTCCTCTGGGGCCAACGTCCTGACTTTC.

The V and J genes are TRBV12-5 and TRBJ1-1, with D possibly TRBD1 on 6 matching bases. The CDR3 has 13 residues. Trimming left V 1 base short and J 7 bases short, with 10 bases between. The V gene's germline CDR1 is LGHNT and CDR2 FRNRAP. The CDR3 nucleotides are TGTGCTAGTGGTTTGGAGGGACACCTTGAAGCTTTCTTT. It is translated as CASGLEGHLEAFF.